A selection of T cell receptor beta chains follows, all from one sample in a study of vaccination and CD4 T cells after COVID-19. For these receptors, no antigen is known. TCRdb reprocessed the PCR reads with MiXCR, giving one entry per CDR3 protein. The data contain some 17,000 distinct CDR3 sequences, roughly 43% of them seen just once; the ten biggest clones take up over 6%. The sequencing used CD4+ T cells from blood, cultured in vitro, collected after SARS-CoV-2 vaccination. These receptors were collected from a human donor who had recovered from COVID-19. Both conserved end residues are part of each CDR3. The order of the fields is V gene, D gene, J gene, clone size, CDR3 DNA, CDR3 protein. A D gene is named only where the DNA matches it firmly. Clone sizes are given selectively: once, few, many, or a class where the clone is expanded.

V gene: TRBV30; D gene: NA; J gene: TRBJ1-6; clone size: once; CDR3 DNA: TGTGCCTGGAATTCCGGGCCGTCTCAAAGTAATTCACCCCTCCACTTT; CDR3 protein: CAWNSGPSQSNSPLHF
V gene: TRBV7-9; D gene: TRBD2; J gene: TRBJ2-3; clone size: NA; CDR3 DNA: TGTGCCAGCAGCTTTTCTAGGACTAGCGGGAGGGTCCCGACAGATACGCAGTATTTT; CDR3 protein: CASSFSRTSGRVPTDTQYF
V gene: TRBV19; D gene: TRBD2; J gene: TRBJ2-7; clone size: NA; CDR3 DNA: TGTGCCAGTAGAAGGACTAGCGGCTCCTACGAGCAGTACTTC; CDR3 protein: CASRRTSGSYEQYF
V gene: TRBV21-1; D gene: NA; J gene: TRBJ2-7; clone size: NA; CDR3 DNA: TGTGCCAGCAACCGCGGGACTAGTAACTCCTACGAGCAGTACTTC; CDR3 protein: CASNRGTSNSYEQYF
V gene: TRBV27; D gene: NA; J gene: TRBJ1-3; clone size: few; CDR3 DNA: TGTGCCAGCAGTTTTAGCTCTGGAAACACCATATATTTT; CDR3 protein: CASSFSSGNTIYF
V gene: TRBV6-1; D gene: NA; J gene: TRBJ2-7; clone size: medium-sized; CDR3 DNA: TGTGCCAGCGTCCCTCCAGGGCGATCCTACGAGCAGTACTTC; CDR3 protein: CASVPPGRSYEQYF
V gene: TRBV20-1; D gene: TRBD2; J gene: TRBJ2-1; clone size: once; CDR3 DNA: TGCAGTGCTAGAGGCTCGGGACTAGCGGGAGTATGGGAGCAGTTCTTC; CDR3 protein: CSARGSGLAGVWEQFF
V gene: TRBV2; D gene: NA; J gene: TRBJ2-3; clone size: once; CDR3 DNA: TGTGCCAGCACCCGGGACAAAACCACAGATACGCAGTATTTT; CDR3 protein: CASTRDKTTDTQYF
V gene: TRBV11-2; D gene: NA; J gene: TRBJ2-1; clone size: NA; CDR3 DNA: TGTGCCAGCAGCTTAGATCCCCGAGGACGGTACAATGAGCAGTTCTTC; CDR3 protein: CASSLDPRGRYNEQFF
V gene: TRBV12-3/TRBV12-4; D gene: TRBD1; J gene: TRBJ1-2; clone size: NA; CDR3 DNA: TGTGCCAGCAGTGCCCGACAGGGGGCGCGGGATGGCTACACCTTC; CDR3 protein: CASSARQGARDGYTF
V gene: TRBV20-1; D gene: TRBD2; J gene: TRBJ2-2; clone size: NA; CDR3 DNA: TGCAGTGCTGGAGGACTAGCGGGATCCGGGGAGCTGTTTTTT; CDR3 protein: CSAGGLAGSGELFF
V gene: TRBV18; D gene: NA; J gene: TRBJ2-3; clone size: NA; CDR3 DNA: TGTGCCAGCTCACCACGGGATGTCACAGATACGCAGTATTTT; CDR3 protein: CASSPRDVTDTQYF
V gene: TRBV20-1; D gene: TRBD2; J gene: TRBJ2-1; clone size: NA; CDR3 DNA: TGCAGTGCTAGAGGGACTAGCGGGAGAGGAACGTCTGATGAGCAGTTCTTC; CDR3 protein: CSARGTSGRGTSDEQFF
V gene: TRBV7-9; D gene: TRBD2; J gene: TRBJ2-1; clone size: medium-sized; CDR3 DNA: TGTGCCAGCAGCTTAGGAATGACTAGCGGATTAGCGGATGAGCAGTTCTTC; CDR3 protein: CASSLGMTSGLADEQFF
V gene: TRBV6-5; D gene: TRBD2; J gene: TRBJ2-5; clone size: NA; CDR3 DNA: TGTGCCAGCAGTTACTCCGGACTAGCGGGAGAGACCCAGTACTTC; CDR3 protein: CASSYSGLAGETQYF
V gene: TRBV2; D gene: TRBD1; J gene: TRBJ1-2; clone size: NA; CDR3 DNA: TGTGCCAGCAGCCCGACCCGGGACAGGGAAAACTTC; CDR3 protein: CASSPTRDRENF
V gene: TRBV6-1; D gene: NA; J gene: TRBJ1-2; clone size: NA; CDR3 DNA: TGTGCCAGCAGTCAAAACAACTATGGCTACACCTTC; CDR3 protein: CASSQNNYGYTF
V gene: TRBV7-3; D gene: TRBD2; J gene: TRBJ2-3; clone size: NA; CDR3 DNA: TGTGCCAGCAGCCCTGGGACTAGCGGTAGCACAGATACGCAGTATTTT; CDR3 protein: CASSPGTSGSTDTQYF
V gene: TRBV20-1; D gene: NA; J gene: TRBJ1-4; clone size: NA; CDR3 DNA: TGCAGTGCTAGTTACCCTGAGGGTGATGAAAAACTGTTTTTT; CDR3 protein: CSASYPEGDEKLFF
V gene: TRBV6-2/TRBV6-3; D gene: NA; J gene: TRBJ1-5; clone size: few; CDR3 DNA: TGTGCCAGCAGTTACGTTGAGAAGAATCAGCCCCAGCATTTT; CDR3 protein: CASSYVEKNQPQHF
V gene: TRBV7-2; D gene: NA; J gene: TRBJ2-5; clone size: NA; CDR3 DNA: TGTGCCAGCAGCCACGTGGGGGGTTGGGAGACCCAGTACTTC; CDR3 protein: CASSHVGGWETQYF
V gene: TRBV12-3/TRBV12-4; D gene: TRBD2; J gene: TRBJ2-3; clone size: NA; CDR3 DNA: TGTGCCAGCACCCAGGGACTAGGTACGCAGTATTTT; CDR3 protein: CASTQGLGTQYF
V gene: TRBV6-1; D gene: NA; J gene: TRBJ2-2; clone size: NA; CDR3 DNA: TGTGCCAGCAGGACCGATTACAACACCGGGGAGCTGTTTTTT; CDR3 protein: CASRTDYNTGELFF
V gene: TRBV15; D gene: NA; J gene: TRBJ2-1; clone size: few; CDR3 DNA: TGTGCCACCAGCGTCGGGACGTCGATCTCCTACAATGAGCAGTTCTTC; CDR3 protein: CATSVGTSISYNEQFF
V gene: TRBV25-1; D gene: NA; J gene: TRBJ2-1; clone size: medium-sized; CDR3 DNA: TGTGCCAGCAGTGGGTATTACAATGAGCAGTTCTTC; CDR3 protein: CASSGYYNEQFF
V gene: TRBV7-2; D gene: TRBD1; J gene: TRBJ1-5; clone size: medium-sized; CDR3 DNA: TGTGCCAGCAGCTCTCCCGGGACAGGGGGCAATCAGCCCCAGCATTTT; CDR3 protein: CASSSPGTGGNQPQHF
V gene: TRBV2; D gene: NA; J gene: TRBJ2-3; clone size: NA; CDR3 DNA: TGTGCCAGCAGTGAAGCTCCTCAAACCACAGATACGCAGTATTTT; CDR3 protein: CASSEAPQTTDTQYF
V gene: TRBV20-1; D gene: NA; J gene: TRBJ2-1; clone size: few; CDR3 DNA: TGCAGTGCTAGTAGAGTCGGGAGATCCTACAATGAGCAGTTCTTC; CDR3 protein: CSASRVGRSYNEQFF
V gene: TRBV6-1; D gene: TRBD1; J gene: TRBJ1-1; clone size: few; CDR3 DNA: TGTGCCAGCAGGAGGACAGGGAGGGACACTGAAGCTTTCTTT; CDR3 protein: CASRRTGRDTEAFF
V gene: TRBV11-3; D gene: NA; J gene: TRBJ2-5; clone size: NA; CDR3 DNA: TGTGCCAGCAGCTTAGGAGGCCAGACACAAGAGACCCAGTACTTC; CDR3 protein: CASSLGGQTQETQYF
V gene: TRBV12-3/TRBV12-4; D gene: NA; J gene: TRBJ1-1; clone size: once; CDR3 DNA: TGTGCCAGCGGGGGCGGGGCTGAAGCTTTCTTT; CDR3 protein: CASGGGAEAFF
V gene: TRBV5-1; D gene: NA; J gene: TRBJ2-7; clone size: few; CDR3 DNA: TGCGCCAGCAGCACAAATGTAGCAACCTACGAGCAGTACTTC; CDR3 protein: CASSTNVATYEQYF
V gene: TRBV6-1; D gene: TRBD2; J gene: TRBJ2-7; clone size: NA; CDR3 DNA: TGTGCCAGCAGACACTTCAGTGGTAGCGGGAGGGCCAACGAGCAGTACTTC; CDR3 protein: CASRHFSGSGRANEQYF
V gene: TRBV2; D gene: NA; J gene: TRBJ1-5; clone size: few; CDR3 DNA: TGTGCCAGCAGGGAGTCCCAGCAGCCCCAGCATTTT; CDR3 protein: CASRESQQPQHF
V gene: TRBV5-1; D gene: NA; J gene: TRBJ2-5; clone size: few; CDR3 DNA: TGCGCCAGCAGCGTTGGACAGGGAGGGGAAGAGACCCAGTACTTC; CDR3 protein: CASSVGQGGEETQYF
V gene: TRBV12-3/TRBV12-4; D gene: NA; J gene: TRBJ1-1; clone size: once; CDR3 DNA: TGTGCCAGCACCCTTGGGGGAGGGGATGGGAACACTGAAGCTTTCTTT; CDR3 protein: CASTLGGGDGNTEAFF
V gene: TRBV2; D gene: NA; J gene: TRBJ2-3; clone size: NA; CDR3 DNA: TGTGCCAGCAGTTCCGGTCCGAACACAGATACGCAGTATTTT; CDR3 protein: CASSSGPNTDTQYF
V gene: TRBV6-2/TRBV6-3; D gene: NA; J gene: TRBJ2-2; clone size: NA; CDR3 DNA: TGTGCCAGCAGGGTGGAGGGACCCACCGGGGAGCTGTTTTTT; CDR3 protein: CASRVEGPTGELFF
V gene: TRBV10-3; D gene: NA; J gene: TRBJ1-1; clone size: NA; CDR3 DNA: TGTGCCATGAAGGTCCAACCCAACACTGAAGCTTTCTTT; CDR3 protein: CAMKVQPNTEAFF
V gene: TRBV7-6; D gene: NA; J gene: TRBJ2-1; clone size: NA; CDR3 DNA: TGTGCCAGCAGCTTCGGGGGTTTCGCCAATGAGCAGTTCTTC; CDR3 protein: CASSFGGFANEQFF
V gene: TRBV6-2/TRBV6-3; D gene: NA; J gene: TRBJ1-1; clone size: few; CDR3 DNA: TGTGCCAGCACTGCAGATTCTGAAGCTTTCTTT; CDR3 protein: CASTADSEAFF
V gene: TRBV7-9; D gene: NA; J gene: TRBJ2-1; clone size: NA; CDR3 DNA: TGTGCCAGCAGCTTCCTTGCGGGATCAACAGGTGAGCAGTTCTTC; CDR3 protein: CASSFLAGSTGEQFF
V gene: TRBV7-3; D gene: TRBD2; J gene: TRBJ2-2; clone size: NA; CDR3 DNA: TGTGCCAGCAGCTTATTTAGCGGGAAGTCCGGGGAGCTGTTTTTT; CDR3 protein: CASSLFSGKSGELFF
V gene: TRBV6-1; D gene: NA; J gene: TRBJ2-1; clone size: NA; CDR3 DNA: TGTGCCAGCACCCGACAGGCTAGCGCGAGCTCCTACAATGAGCAGTTCTTC; CDR3 protein: CASTRQASASSYNEQFF
V gene: TRBV6-1; D gene: NA; J gene: TRBJ2-1; clone size: few; CDR3 DNA: TGTGCCAGCAGGCAGCAAGGGGGATTTGAGCAGTTCTTC; CDR3 protein: CASRQQGGFEQFF
V gene: TRBV5-4; D gene: NA; J gene: TRBJ2-6; clone size: NA; CDR3 DNA: TGTGCCAGCAGCTTGGACAAAATAACTGGGGCCAACGTCCTGACTTTC; CDR3 protein: CASSLDKITGANVLTF
V gene: TRBV4-3; D gene: TRBD1; J gene: TRBJ1-2; clone size: NA; CDR3 DNA: TGCGCCAGCAGCCAAACGGGGACAGGGGACTATGGCTACACCTTC; CDR3 protein: CASSQTGTGDYGYTF
V gene: TRBV28; D gene: NA; J gene: TRBJ2-7; clone size: NA; CDR3 DNA: TGTGCCAGCAGTTTAACGCAGGCTGGGGGGTTCGAGCAGTACTTC; CDR3 protein: CASSLTQAGGFEQYF
V gene: TRBV11-3; D gene: TRBD2; J gene: TRBJ2-5; clone size: NA; CDR3 DNA: TGTGCCAGCAGCTTAGGCCTGCTAGCGGGGGAAGAGACCCAGTACTTC; CDR3 protein: CASSLGLLAGEETQYF
V gene: TRBV29-1; D gene: NA; J gene: TRBJ1-3; clone size: NA; CDR3 DNA: TGCAGCGTTGAAGATCTAGGAGGCTCTGGAAACACCATATATTTT; CDR3 protein: CSVEDLGGSGNTIYF
V gene: TRBV6-1; D gene: TRBD1; J gene: TRBJ2-5; clone size: few; CDR3 DNA: TGTGCCAGCAGGCCTCCCCTCCGGGACAGGGTTGAGACCCAGTACTTC; CDR3 protein: CASRPPLRDRVETQYF
V gene: TRBV20-1; D gene: TRBD2; J gene: TRBJ2-5; clone size: NA; CDR3 DNA: TGCAGTGCGAGACGTTCGGGAGGGCCGAGGGAGACCCAGTACTTC; CDR3 protein: CSARRSGGPRETQYF
V gene: TRBV2; D gene: NA; J gene: TRBJ2-3; clone size: NA; CDR3 DNA: TGTGCCAGCAGCAAGACCACAGATACGCAGTATTTT; CDR3 protein: CASSKTTDTQYF
V gene: TRBV10-3; D gene: TRBD2; J gene: TRBJ2-3; clone size: NA; CDR3 DNA: TGTGCCATCAGTTGGACTAGCGGCTTGAACACAGATACGCAGTATTTT; CDR3 protein: CAISWTSGLNTDTQYF
V gene: TRBV7-7; D gene: TRBD2; J gene: TRBJ2-3; clone size: NA; CDR3 DNA: TGTGCCAGCAGCTTAAAGCCGCCGGGGACTAGCGGGAGTCGGGATACGCAGTATTTT; CDR3 protein: CASSLKPPGTSGSRDTQYF